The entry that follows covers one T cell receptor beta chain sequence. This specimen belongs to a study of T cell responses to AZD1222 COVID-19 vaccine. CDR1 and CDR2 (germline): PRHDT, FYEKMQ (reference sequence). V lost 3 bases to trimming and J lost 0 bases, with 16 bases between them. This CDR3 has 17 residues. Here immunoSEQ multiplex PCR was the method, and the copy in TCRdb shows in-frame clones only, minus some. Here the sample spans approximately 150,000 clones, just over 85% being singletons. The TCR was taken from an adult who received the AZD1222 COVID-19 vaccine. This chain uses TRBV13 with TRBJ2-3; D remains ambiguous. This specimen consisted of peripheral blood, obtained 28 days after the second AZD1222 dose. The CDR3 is CASSFLLTTSSTDTQYF. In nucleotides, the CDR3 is TGTGCCAGCAGCTTCCTACTGACAACCAGTAGCACAGATACGCAGTATTTT.